The T cell receptor beta chain under discussion was sequenced for a study of T cell clonality in common variable immunodeficiency. Study results and caveats: Reportedly, TCR beta sequences from common variable immunodeficiency showed fewer deletions and N-nucleotide insertions. Fewer TCRbeta clones were shared among CVID subjects than controls.

CVID and control samples used equivalent genomic DNA input. The data were produced by immunoSEQ multiplex PCR, yet TCRdb's version contains in-frame clones alone and is incomplete. Altogether 25,000 to 35,000 clones were found in the sample, and no singletons occur. No CVID subject was ill or on immunomodulatory drugs when sampled. Heparinized whole blood, roughly 5 to 9 ml, came from each donor. Of note for this clone: Its antigen is unidentified. The sequence runs out 3 residues before the end of the CDR3; the remainder is reconstructed from the germline J gene.

The CDR3 loop spans 16 amino acids. Per the germline V gene, CDR1 is SNHLY and CDR2 is FYNNEI. Germline trimming cut 1 base from V and 0 bases from J; bases unmatched to any gene: 5. This TCR derives from a human donor with common variable immunodeficiency. The chain links TRBV2 to TRBJ2-5; 7 bases are shared with TRBD1. The sequencing input was peripheral blood mononuclear cells. CDR3 in amino acids: CASSEVGQADQETQYF. CDR3 DNA (partial): TGTGCCAGCAGTGAAGTAGGACAGGCGGACCAAGAGACC.